Following are 16 T cell receptor beta chains from one sample sequenced in a study of CXCR3-negative and CXCR3-positive naive CD8 T cells. Study results and limitations: Naive CXCR3-positive cells had TRB CDR3s more hydrophobic than those of CXCR3-negative naive cells.

Through 5' RACE with UMI labels, the TRB cDNA libraries were prepared. TCRdb reanalyzed the 5' RACE reads, giving one entry per CDR3 protein sequence and no DNA. The listing contains around 160,000 distinct CDR3 sequences. The antigens for these receptors are not known. Material: naive CXCR3+ CD8+ T cells from blood. Subset here: CD45RO-CCR7+CD27+CD95- naive CD8+ T cells expressing CXCR3 (TNR3+). These receptors were collected from a human donor in good health. Some clones in this sample may be carry-over from other donors' samples.

The chain is built from TRBV5-5 and TRBJ2-3; TCRdb selects TRBD2, and the lack of DNA leaves this call unchecked. CDR1 and CDR2 from the germline V gene are SGHKS and YYEKEE (reference sequence). This CDR3 is 15 amino acids long. This chain's CDR3 is CASSRALAITDTQYF.

The chain combines TRBV6-5 with TRBJ1-5. The germline V gene encodes CDR1 MNHEY and CDR2 SVGAGI. The CDR3 sequence is 15 residues long. This CDR3 reads CASSYQGGGNQPQHF.

CDR3 residues: CASSPDGNSPLHF. The chain joins TRBV3-1 to TRBJ1-6. This CDR3 comprises 13 residues. CDR1 is LGHDT, CDR2 YNNKEL, per germline (reference sequence).

V and J are TRBV18 and TRBJ2-1. The CDR3 totals 11 residues. The germline CDR1 and CDR2 sequences are KGHSH and LQKENI. The CDR3 sequence: CASSERGEQFF.

The CDR3 protein is CASSPGQGNYEQYF. This chain uses TRBV12-3 or TRBV12-4 with TRBJ2-7; TCRdb's D call, TRBD1, is unchecked because there is no DNA. This CDR3 is built from 14 residues.

V gene TRBV30 combines with J gene TRBJ1-5; TCRdb gives TRBD1 as the D gene, but with no DNA this cannot be confirmed. The germline V gene has CDR1 GTSNPN and CDR2 SVGIG (reference sequence). The CDR3 is 13 residues long. The CDR3 sequence is CAWSVQGAQPQHF.

CDR3 amino acids: CASSVADRGLRKNTEAFF. V gene TRBV9 combines with J gene TRBJ1-1; the D call from TCRdb, TRBD1, cannot be confirmed without DNA. This CDR3 has 18 residues. Germline values: CDR1 SGDLS, CDR2 YYNGEE.

J is TRBJ2-1 and V is TRBV30; TCRdb selects TRBD1, and the lack of DNA leaves this call unchecked. In germline, CDR1 is GTSNPN, CDR2 SVGIG (reference sequence). This CDR3 comprises 15 residues. The CDR3 region is CAWREGGSSYNEQFF.

The chain is built from TRBV27 and TRBJ2-7; the D call of TRBD2 rests on TCRdb alone, since no DNA is present to check it. CDR1 is MNHEY, CDR2 SMNVEV, per germline (reference sequence). The length of the CDR3 is 13 residues. The CDR3 protein is CASSWGVLYEQYF.

The chain couples TRBV5-6 to TRBJ1-1; absent DNA, TCRdb's TRBD1 call cannot be checked. CDR3 length: 14 amino acids. CDR1 and CDR2 from the germline V gene are SGHDT and YYEEEE. CDR3 sequence: CASSPIRDTREAFF.

The chain employs TRBV29-1 and TRBJ1-1. CDR1 is SQVTM, CDR2 ANQGSEA, per germline. CDR3 length equals 14 residues. The CDR3 sequence is CSVEEFWGNTEAFF.

The chain is built from TRBV28 and TRBJ2-7; absent DNA, TCRdb's TRBD1 call cannot be checked. CDR3 length equals 14 residues. Germline V gives CDR1 MDHEN, CDR2 SYDVKM. CDR3 in amino acids: CASKWGTGPYEQYF.

The gene calls are TRBV3-1 and TRBJ1-1; as DNA is missing, the TRBD1 call by TCRdb cannot be tested. Germline V gene lookup returns CDR1 LGHDT and CDR2 YNNKEL (reference sequence). The CDR3 is 13 residues long. The CDR3 spells CASSWTDKTEAFF.

This chain joins TRBV28 and TRBJ2-3; TCRdb proposes TRBD2, but this gene call is untestable without DNA. The CDR3 is made up of 13 amino acids. In germline, CDR1 is MDHEN, CDR2 SYDVKM. The CDR3 is CASSPRMTDTQYF.

This rearrangement joins TRBV4-1 to TRBJ2-5; TCRdb returns TRBD1, unconfirmable since there is no DNA. Germline CDR1 is MGHRA and CDR2 is YSYEKL. The CDR3 has 16 residues. This CDR3 is CASSQSARALQETQYF.

The chain joins TRBV24-1 to TRBJ1-5. CDR1 and CDR2 (germline): KGHDR, SFDVKD. The CDR3 is made up of 16 amino acids. The CDR3 loop is CATSDSSGRRNQPQHF.